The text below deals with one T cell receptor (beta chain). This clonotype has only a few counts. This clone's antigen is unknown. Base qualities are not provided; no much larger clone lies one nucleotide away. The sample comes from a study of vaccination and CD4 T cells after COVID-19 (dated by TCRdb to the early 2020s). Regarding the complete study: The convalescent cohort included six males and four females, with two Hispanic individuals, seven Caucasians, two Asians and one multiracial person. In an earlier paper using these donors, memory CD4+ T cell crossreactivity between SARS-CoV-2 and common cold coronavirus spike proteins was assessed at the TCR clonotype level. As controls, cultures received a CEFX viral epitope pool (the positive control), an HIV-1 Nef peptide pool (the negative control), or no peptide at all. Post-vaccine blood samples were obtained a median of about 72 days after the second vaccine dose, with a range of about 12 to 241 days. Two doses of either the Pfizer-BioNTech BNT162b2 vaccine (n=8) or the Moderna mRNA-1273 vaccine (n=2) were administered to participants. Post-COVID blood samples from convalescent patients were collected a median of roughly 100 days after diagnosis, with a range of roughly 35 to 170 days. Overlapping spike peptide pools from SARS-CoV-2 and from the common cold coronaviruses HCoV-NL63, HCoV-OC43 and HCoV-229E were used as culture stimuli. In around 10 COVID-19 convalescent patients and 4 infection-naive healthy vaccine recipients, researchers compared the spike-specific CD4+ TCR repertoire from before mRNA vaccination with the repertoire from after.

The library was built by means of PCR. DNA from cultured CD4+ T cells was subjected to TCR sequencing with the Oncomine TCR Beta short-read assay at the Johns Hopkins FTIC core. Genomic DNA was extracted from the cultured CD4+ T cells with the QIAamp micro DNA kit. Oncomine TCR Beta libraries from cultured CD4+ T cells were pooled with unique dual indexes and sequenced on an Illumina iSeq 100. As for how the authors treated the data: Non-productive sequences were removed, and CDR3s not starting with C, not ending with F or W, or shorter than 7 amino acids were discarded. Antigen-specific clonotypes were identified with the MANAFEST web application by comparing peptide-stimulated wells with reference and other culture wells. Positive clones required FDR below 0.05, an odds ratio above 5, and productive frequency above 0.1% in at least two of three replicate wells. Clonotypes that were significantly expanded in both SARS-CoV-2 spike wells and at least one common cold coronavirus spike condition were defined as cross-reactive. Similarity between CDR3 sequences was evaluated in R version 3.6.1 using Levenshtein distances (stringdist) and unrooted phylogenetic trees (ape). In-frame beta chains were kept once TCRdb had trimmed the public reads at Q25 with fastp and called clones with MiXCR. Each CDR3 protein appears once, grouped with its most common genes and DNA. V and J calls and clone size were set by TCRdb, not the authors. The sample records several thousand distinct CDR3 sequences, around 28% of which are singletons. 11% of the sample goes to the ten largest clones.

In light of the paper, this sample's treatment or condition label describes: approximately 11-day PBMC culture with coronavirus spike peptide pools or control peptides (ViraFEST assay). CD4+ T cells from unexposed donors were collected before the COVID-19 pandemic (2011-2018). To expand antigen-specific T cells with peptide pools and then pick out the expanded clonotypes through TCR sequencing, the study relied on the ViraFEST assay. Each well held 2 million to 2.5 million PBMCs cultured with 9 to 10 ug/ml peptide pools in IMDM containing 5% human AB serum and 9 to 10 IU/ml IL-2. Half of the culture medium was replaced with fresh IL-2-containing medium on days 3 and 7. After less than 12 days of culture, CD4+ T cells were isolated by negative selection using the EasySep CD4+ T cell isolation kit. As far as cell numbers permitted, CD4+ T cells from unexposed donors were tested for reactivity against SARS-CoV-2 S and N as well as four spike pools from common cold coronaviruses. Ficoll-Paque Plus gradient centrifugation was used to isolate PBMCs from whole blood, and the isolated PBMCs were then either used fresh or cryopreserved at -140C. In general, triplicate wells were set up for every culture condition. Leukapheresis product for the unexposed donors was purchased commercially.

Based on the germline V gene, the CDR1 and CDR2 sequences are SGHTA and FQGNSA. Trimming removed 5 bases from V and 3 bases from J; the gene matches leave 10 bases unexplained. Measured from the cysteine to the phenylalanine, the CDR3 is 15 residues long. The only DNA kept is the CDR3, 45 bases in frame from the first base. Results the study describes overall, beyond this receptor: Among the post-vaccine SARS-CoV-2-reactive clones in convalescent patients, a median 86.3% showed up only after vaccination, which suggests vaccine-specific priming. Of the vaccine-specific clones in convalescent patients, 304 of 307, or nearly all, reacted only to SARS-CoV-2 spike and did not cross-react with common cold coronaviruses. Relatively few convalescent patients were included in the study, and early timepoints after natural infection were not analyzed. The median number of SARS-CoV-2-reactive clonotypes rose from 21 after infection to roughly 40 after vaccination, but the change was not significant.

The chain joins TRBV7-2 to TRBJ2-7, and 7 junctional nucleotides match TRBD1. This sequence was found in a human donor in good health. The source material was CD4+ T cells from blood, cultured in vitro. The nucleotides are TGTGCCAGCAGCCTTCAACCGGGACAGCTCTACGAGCAGTACTTC. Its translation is CASSLQPGQLYEQYF.